These 5 T cell receptor beta chains came from one sample sequenced in a study of spatial heterogeneity in lung cancer. A single record per CDR3 protein comes from TCRdb applying MiXCR to the 5' RACE reads. The sample yields roughly 15,000 distinct CDR3 sequences, 3.6% seen once. Noted time point: sample taken at primary tumor resection. The sample in question was normal lung tissue next to the tumor, obtained at surgery. Source of these receptors: a male donor with early-stage non-small cell lung cancer.

This clonotype appeared many times. The size of this beta chain means little, since it is a stray read in a library made for alpha chains. The genes are TRBV21-1 and TRBJ2-5. TRBV21-1 is a listed pseudogene. This CDR3 has 14 amino acids. The CDR3 spells CASSKSSPQETQYF. The DNA of the CDR3 is TGTGCCAGCAGCAAAAGTTCTCCCCAAGAGACCCAGTACTTC.

The table lists this clonotype with many counts. Within a library made for alpha chains, this beta chain is off target, and its count is uninformative. The chain has TRBV30 and TRBJ2-5; D gene uncertain. Germline values: CDR1 GTSNPN, CDR2 SVGIG (reference sequence). Between the trimmed V and J ends, which lost 0 bases and 5 bases, there was a span of 4 bases. The length of the CDR3 is 11 residues. The CDR3 region has the DNA TGTGCCTGGAGTGTGGGTGAGACCCAGTACTTC. It translates to CAWSVGETQYF. Variable domain in full (rest from reference TRBV30 and TRBJ2-5): SQTIHQWPATLVQPVGSPLSLECTVEGTSNPNLYWYRQAAGRGLQLLFYSVGIGQISSEVPQNLSASRPQDRQFILSSKKLLLSDSGFYLCAWSVGETQYFGPGTRLLVL.

This clonotype was counted ten times or more. This beta chain appears as a stray read in a library generated for alpha chains; its size is not informative. V usage is TRBV7-9 and J usage is TRBJ2-1; TRBD1 is a possible D gene (6 bases). Per germline, CDR1 SEHNR and CDR2 FQNEAQ (reference sequence). The CDR3 consists of 16 residues. The V gene lost 2 bases and the J gene lost 6 bases, with 17 bases spanning the gap. The CDR3 sequence: CASSLQGPGAGNEQFF. The CDR3 bases are TGTGCCAGCAGCTTACAGGGCCCAGGGGCCGGCAATGAGCAGTTCTTC.

This clonotype was seen repeatedly, ten times or more. A library made for alpha chains picked up this beta chain off target, so its size means little. This chain links TRBV20-1 with TRBJ1-2, with 9 bases identical to TRBD1. The junction had 8 bases not matched to a gene; V was cut back by 6 bases and J by 3 bases. Germline CDR1 is DFQATT and CDR2 is SNEGSKA (reference sequence). CDR3 length: 14 amino acids. The CDR3 coding sequence is TGCAGTGCCGATCCACAGGGGGCTGACTATGGCTACACCTTC. Translating it yields CSADPQGADYGYTF.

With regard to this clonotype: Since the library was made to target alpha chains, this beta chain is a stray read and its abundance is not meaningful. J is TRBJ2-4 and V is TRBV20-1; possibly TRBD1 for D (6 bases). There are 12 residues in the CDR3. Germline assignment: CDR1 DFQATT and CDR2 SNEGSKA (reference sequence). The V and J ends lost 3 bases and 11 bases respectively, with 14 bases between them. CDR3 region: CSASRQDTLQYF. The CDR3 DNA is TGCAGTGCTAGTAGACAGGATACCCTTCAGTACTTC.